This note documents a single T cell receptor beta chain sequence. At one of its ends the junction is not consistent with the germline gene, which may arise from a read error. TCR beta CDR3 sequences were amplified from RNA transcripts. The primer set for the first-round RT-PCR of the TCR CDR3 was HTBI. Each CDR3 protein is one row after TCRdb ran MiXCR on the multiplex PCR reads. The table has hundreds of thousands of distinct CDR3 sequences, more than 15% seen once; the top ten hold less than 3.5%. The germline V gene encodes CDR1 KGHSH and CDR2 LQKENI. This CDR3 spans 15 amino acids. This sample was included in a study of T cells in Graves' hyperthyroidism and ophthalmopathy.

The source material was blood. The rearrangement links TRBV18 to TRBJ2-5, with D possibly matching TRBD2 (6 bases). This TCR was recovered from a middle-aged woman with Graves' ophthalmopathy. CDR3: CASPPRRGFEETQYF. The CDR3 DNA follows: TGTGCCAGCCCACCACGGCGGGGCTTTGAAGAGACCCAGTACTTC.